The present T cell receptor (beta chain) was sequenced within a study of radiotherapy plus CTLA-4 blockade in lung cancer. V lost 5 bases to trimming and J lost 8 bases, with 21 bases between them. Germline V CDR1 and CDR2: SEHNR, FQNEAQ (reference sequence). CDR3 length: 16 residues. Some clones are missing from TCRdb's copy, which holds only in-frame ones; the method was immunoSEQ multiplex PCR. This sample has about 15,000 clones, with roughly 70% found just once. The genes are TRBV7-9 and TRBJ1-4; D is unclear. The sample consisted of peripheral blood, taken from a patient treated with radiotherapy plus ipilimumab. The sequence was obtained from a human donor with non-small cell lung cancer whose response to radiotherapy plus ipilimumab could not be evaluated. DNA of the CDR3: TGTGCCAGCAGCCGGCGGGCGGCCGGATCGGGAGAAAAACTGTTTTTT. Translating it yields CASSRRAAGSGEKLFF.